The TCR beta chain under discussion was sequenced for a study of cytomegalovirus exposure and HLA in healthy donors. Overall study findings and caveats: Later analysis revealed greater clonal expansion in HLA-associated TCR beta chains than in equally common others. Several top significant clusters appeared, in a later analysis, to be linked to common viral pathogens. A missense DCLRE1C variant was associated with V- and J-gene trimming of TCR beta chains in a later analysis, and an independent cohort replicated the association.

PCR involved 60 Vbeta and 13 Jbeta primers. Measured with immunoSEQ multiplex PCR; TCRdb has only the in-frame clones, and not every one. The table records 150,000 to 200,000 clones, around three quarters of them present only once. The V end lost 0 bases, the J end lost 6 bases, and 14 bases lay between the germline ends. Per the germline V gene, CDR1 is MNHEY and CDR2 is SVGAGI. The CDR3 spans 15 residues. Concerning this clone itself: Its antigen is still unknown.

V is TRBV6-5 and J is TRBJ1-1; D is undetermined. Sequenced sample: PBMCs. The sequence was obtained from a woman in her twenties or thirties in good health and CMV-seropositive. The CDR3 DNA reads TGTGCCAGCAGTTACTCGTCGGGCCGGAGGGCTGAAGCTTTCTTT. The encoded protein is CASSYSSGRRAEAFF.